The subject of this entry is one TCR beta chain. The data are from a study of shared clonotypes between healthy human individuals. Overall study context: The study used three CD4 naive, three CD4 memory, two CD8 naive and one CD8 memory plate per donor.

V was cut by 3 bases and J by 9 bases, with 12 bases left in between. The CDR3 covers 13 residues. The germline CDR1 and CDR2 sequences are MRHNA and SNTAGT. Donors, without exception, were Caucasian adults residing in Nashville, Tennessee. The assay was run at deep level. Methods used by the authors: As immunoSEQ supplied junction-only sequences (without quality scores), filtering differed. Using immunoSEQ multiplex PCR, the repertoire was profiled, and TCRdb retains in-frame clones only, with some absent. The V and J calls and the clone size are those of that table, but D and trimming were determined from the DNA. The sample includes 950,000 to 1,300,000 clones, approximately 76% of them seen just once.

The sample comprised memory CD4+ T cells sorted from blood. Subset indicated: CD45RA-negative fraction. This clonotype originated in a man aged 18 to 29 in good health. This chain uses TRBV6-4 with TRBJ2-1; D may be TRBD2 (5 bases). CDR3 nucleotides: TGTGCCAGCAGTGAAGCTAGCATGGGTGAGCAGTTCTTC. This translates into CASSEASMGEQFF.